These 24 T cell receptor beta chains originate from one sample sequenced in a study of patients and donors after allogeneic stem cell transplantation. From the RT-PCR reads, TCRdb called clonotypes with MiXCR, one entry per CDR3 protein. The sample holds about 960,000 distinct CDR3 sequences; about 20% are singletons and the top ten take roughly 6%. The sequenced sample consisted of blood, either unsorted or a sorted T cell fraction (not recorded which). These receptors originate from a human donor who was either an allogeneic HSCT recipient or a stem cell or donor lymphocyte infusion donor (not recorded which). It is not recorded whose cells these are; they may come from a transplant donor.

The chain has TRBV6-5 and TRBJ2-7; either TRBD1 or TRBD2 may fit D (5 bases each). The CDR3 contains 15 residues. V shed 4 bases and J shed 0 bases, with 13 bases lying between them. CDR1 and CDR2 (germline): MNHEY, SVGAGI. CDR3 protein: CASSSPGRVSYEQYF. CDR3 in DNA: TGTGCCAGCAGTTCCCCGGGACGGGTCTCCTACGAGCAGTACTTC.

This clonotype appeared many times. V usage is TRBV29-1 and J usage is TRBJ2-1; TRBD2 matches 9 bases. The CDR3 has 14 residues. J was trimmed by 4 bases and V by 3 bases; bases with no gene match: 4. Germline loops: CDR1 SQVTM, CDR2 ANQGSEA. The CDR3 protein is CSVEFLAGYNEQFF. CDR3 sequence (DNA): TGCAGCGTTGAGTTTCTAGCGGGATACAATGAGCAGTTCTTC.

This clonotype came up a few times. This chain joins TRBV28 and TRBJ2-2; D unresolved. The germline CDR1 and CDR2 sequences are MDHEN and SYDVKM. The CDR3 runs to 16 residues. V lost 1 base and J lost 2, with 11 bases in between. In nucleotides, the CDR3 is TGTGCCAGCAGTTTATTGGGCAGCATAAACACCGGGGAGCTGTTTTTT. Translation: CASSLLGSINTGELFF.

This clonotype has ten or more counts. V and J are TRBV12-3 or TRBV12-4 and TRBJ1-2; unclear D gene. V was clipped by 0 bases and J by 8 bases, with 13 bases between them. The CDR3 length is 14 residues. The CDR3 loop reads CASSLARTYGGYTF. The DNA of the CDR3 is TGTGCCAGCAGTTTAGCCAGGACTTATGGCGGCTACACCTTC.

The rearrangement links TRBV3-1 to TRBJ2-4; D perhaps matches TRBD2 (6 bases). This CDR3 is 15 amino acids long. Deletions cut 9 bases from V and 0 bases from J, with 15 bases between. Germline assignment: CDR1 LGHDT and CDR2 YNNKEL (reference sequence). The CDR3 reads CASRESGLAKNIQYF. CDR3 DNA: TGTGCCAGTCGGGAGAGCGGCCTAGCCAAAAACATTCAGTACTTC.

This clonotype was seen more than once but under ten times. CDR3 protein: CSAGTGAMNTEAFF. The DNA for the CDR3 is TGCAGCGCCGGGACAGGGGCAATGAACACTGAAGCTTTCTTT. The chain has TRBV29-1 and TRBJ1-1; 10 bases align to TRBD1. The CDR3 loop spans 14 amino acids. V lost 7 bases, J lost 0 bases, and 5 bases stayed unmatched. The germline V gene encodes CDR1 SQVTM and CDR2 ANQGSEA.

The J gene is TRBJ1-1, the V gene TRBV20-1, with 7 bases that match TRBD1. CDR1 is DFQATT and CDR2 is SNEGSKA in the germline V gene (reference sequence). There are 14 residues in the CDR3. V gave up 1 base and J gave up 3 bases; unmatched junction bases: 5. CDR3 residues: CSARAGRGDTEAFF. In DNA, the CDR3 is TGCAGTGCTAGAGCTGGCAGGGGGGACACTGAAGCTTTCTTT.

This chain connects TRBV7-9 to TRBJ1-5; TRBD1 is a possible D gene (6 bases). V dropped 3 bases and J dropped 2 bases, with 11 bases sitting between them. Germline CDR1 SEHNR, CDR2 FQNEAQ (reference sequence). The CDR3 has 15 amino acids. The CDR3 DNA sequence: TGTGCCAGCAGCTTTTCAACAGGGCGCAATCAGCCCCAGCATTTT. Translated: CASSFSTGRNQPQHF.

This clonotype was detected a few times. CDR3: CASSTRLAGTGELFF. DNA of the CDR3: TGCGCCAGCAGCACCCGACTAGCGGGGACCGGGGAGCTGTTTTTT. This chain uses TRBV5-1 with TRBJ2-2; 11 bases fit TRBD2. The trim removed 4 bases at V and 5 bases at J, leaving 4 bases unmatched. The CDR3 is 15 amino acids. From germline, CDR1 is SGHRS and CDR2 YFSETQ.

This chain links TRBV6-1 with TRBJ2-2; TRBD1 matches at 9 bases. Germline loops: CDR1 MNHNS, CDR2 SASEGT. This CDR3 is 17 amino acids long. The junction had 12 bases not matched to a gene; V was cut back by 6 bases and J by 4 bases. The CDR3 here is CASRLTQGARSTGELFF. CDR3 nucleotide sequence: TGTGCCAGCAGACTAACACAGGGGGCCCGGAGCACCGGGGAGCTGTTTTTT.

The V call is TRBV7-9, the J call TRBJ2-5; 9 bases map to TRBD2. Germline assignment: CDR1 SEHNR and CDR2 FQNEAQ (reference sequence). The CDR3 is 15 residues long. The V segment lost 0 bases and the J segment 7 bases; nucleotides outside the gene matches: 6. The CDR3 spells CASSLATLAGLTQYF. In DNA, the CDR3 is TGTGCCAGCAGCTTAGCGACCCTAGCGGGGTTGACCCAGTACTTC.

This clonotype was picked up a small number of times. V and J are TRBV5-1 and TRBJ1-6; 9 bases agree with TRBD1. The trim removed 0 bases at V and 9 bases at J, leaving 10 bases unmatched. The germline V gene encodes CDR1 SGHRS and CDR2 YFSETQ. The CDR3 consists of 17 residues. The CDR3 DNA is TGCGCCAGCAGCTTGGGGACAGGGGCCACCGGTGGTTCACCCCTCCACTTT. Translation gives CASSLGTGATGGSPLHF.

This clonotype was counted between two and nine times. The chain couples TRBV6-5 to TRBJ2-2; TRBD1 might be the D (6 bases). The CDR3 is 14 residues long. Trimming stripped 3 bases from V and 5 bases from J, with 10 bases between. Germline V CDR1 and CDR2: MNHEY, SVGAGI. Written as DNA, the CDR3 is TGTGCCAGCAGTTATTCCGGGACAACCGGGGAGCTGTTTTTT. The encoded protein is CASSYSGTTGELFF.

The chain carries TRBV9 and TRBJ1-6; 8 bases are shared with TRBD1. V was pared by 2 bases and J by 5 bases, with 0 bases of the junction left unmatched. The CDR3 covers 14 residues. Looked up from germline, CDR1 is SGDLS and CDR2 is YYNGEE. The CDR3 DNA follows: TGTGCCAGCAGCGTGACAGGGGATAATTCACCCCTCCACTTT. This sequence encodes CASSVTGDNSPLHF.

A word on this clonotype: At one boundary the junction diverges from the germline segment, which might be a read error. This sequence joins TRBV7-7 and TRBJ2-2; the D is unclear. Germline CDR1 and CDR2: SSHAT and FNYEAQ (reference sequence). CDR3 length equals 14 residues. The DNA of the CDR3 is TGTGCTAGCAGCCCCCGACCCTCCGCCGGGGAGCTGTTTTTT. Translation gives CASSPRPSAGELFF.

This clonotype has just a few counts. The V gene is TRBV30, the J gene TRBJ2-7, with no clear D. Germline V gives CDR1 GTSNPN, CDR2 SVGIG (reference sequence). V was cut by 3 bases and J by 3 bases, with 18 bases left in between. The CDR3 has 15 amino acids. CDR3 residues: CAWSAPAKRNYEQYF. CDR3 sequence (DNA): TGTGCCTGGAGCGCCCCGGCAAAGAGAAACTACGAGCAGTACTTC.

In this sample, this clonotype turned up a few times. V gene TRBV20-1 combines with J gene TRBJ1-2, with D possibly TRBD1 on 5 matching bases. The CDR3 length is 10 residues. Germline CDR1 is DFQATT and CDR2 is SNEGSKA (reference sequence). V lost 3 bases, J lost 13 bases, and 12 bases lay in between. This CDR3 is CSASEGVITF. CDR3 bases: TGCAGTGCTAGTGAAGGGGTAATCACCTTC.

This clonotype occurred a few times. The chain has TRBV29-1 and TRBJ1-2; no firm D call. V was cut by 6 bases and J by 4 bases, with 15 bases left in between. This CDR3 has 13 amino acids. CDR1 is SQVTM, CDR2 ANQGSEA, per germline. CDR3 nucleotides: TGCAGCGTCGACCTACGGTACCCCTATGGCTACACCTTC. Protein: CSVDLRYPYGYTF. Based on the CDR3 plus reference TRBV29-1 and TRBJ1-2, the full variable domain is SAVISQKPSRDICQRGTSLTIQCQVDSQVTMMFWYRQQPGQSLTLIATANQGSEATYESGFVIDKFPISRPNLTFSTLTVSNMSPEDSSIYLCSVDLRYPYGYTFGSGTRLTVV.

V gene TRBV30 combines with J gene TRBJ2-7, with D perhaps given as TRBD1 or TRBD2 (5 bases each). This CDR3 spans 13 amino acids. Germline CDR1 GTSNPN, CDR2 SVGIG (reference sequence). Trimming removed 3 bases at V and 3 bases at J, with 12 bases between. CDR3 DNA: TGTGCCTGGAGAGGGGACCCTGACTACGAGCAGTACTTC. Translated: CAWRGDPDYEQYF.

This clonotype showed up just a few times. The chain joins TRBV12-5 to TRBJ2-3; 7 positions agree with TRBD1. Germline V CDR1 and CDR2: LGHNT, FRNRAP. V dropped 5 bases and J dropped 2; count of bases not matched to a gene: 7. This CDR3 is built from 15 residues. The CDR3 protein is CASGPGQLSTDTQYF. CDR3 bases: TGTGCTAGTGGTCCGGGACAGTTATCCACAGATACGCAGTATTTT.

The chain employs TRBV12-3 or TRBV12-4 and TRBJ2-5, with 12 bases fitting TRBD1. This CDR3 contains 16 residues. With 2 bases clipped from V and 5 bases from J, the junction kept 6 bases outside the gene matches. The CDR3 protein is CASSLTGTGGVETQYF. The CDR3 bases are TGTGCCAGCAGTTTAACCGGGACAGGGGGCGTCGAGACCCAGTACTTC.

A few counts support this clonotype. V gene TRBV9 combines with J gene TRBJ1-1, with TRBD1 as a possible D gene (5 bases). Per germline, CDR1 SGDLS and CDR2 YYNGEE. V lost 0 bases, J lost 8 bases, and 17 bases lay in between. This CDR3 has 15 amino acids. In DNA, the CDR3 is TGTGCCAGCAGCGTAGAGGGATTGGGGCAAAGGGAAGCTTTCTTT. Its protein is CASSVEGLGQREAFF. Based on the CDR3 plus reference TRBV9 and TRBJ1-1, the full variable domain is DSGVTQTPKHLITATGQRVTLRCSPRSGDLSVYWYQQSLDQGLQFLIQYYNGEERAKGNILERFSAQQFPDLHSELNLSSLELGDSALYFCASSVEGLGQREAFFGQGTRLTVV.

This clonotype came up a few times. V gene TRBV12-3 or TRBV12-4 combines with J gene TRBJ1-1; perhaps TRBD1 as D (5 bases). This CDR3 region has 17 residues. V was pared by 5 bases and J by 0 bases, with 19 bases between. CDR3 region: CASSRFLGEFVNTEAFF. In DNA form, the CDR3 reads TGTGCCAGCAGTCGCTTCTTAGGGGAGTTCGTGAACACTGAAGCTTTCTTT.

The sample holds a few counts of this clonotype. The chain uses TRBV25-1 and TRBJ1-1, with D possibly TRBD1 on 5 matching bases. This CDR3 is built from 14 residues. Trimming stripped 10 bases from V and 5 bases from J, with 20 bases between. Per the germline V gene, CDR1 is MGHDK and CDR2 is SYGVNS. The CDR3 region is CATHPLGAGTEAFF. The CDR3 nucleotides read TGTGCCACCCACCCCCTTGGGGCAGGGACTGAAGCTTTCTTT. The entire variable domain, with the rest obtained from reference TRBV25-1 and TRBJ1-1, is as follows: EADIYQTPRYLVIGTGKKITLECSQTMGHDKMYWYQQDPGMELHLIHYSYGVNSTEKGDLSSESTVSRIRTEHFPLTLESARPSHTSQYLCATHPLGAGTEAFFGQGTRLTVV.